These 3 T cell receptor beta chains came from one sample sequenced in a study of regulatory T cells in long-lasting Graves disease. Time point of the sample: newly diagnosed GD, antithyroid drugs for less than 3 months. Following extraction of RNA from PBMCs, that RNA was used to make the TCR library. Relying on iRepertoire HTBI primers and Arm-PCR of CDR3 regions, the team built TCR beta libraries. TCRdb itself ran the multiplex PCR reads through MiXCR, one entry per CDR3 protein. The data show hundreds of thousands of distinct CDR3 sequences, about 16% seen once. These same records also appear under a second study, on T cells in Graves' hyperthyroidism and ophthalmopathy.

Specimen: peripheral blood mononuclear cells (PBMCs), collected at new diagnosis, from a patient treated with antithyroid drugs. These receptors all come from a woman in her 30s with Graves disease.

The J gene is TRBJ1-5, the V gene TRBV5-1, with 7 bases lining up with TRBD1. V gave up 5 bases and J gave up 6 bases; unmatched junction bases: 5. The CDR3 covers 13 residues. The germline gives CDR1 SGHRS, CDR2 YFSETQ. CDR3 in DNA: TGCGCCAGCAGTCCCGAGGGGGCTCAGCCCCAGCATTTT. Translation gives CASSPEGAQPQHF.

This clonotype was seen a handful of times. The chain joins TRBV5-1 to TRBJ1-2, with D hard to call. This CDR3 region has 13 residues. CDR1 is SGHRS, CDR2 YFSETQ, per germline. V lost 4 bases and J 2 bases, leaving 9 bases between the germline ends. For the CDR3, the DNA is TGCGCCAGCAGCGCGGGCCTAAACTATGGCTACACCTTC. The encoded protein is CASSAGLNYGYTF.

The J gene is TRBJ2-5, the V gene TRBV5-1; D ambiguous. This CDR3 spans 13 amino acids. Germline-derived CDR1 and CDR2 are SGHRS and YFSETQ. V lost 0 bases to trimming and J lost 3 bases, with 6 bases between them. DNA for the CDR3: TGCGCCAGCAGCTTGGTAGATAAAGAGACCCAGTACTTC. The encoded protein is CASSLVDKETQYF.